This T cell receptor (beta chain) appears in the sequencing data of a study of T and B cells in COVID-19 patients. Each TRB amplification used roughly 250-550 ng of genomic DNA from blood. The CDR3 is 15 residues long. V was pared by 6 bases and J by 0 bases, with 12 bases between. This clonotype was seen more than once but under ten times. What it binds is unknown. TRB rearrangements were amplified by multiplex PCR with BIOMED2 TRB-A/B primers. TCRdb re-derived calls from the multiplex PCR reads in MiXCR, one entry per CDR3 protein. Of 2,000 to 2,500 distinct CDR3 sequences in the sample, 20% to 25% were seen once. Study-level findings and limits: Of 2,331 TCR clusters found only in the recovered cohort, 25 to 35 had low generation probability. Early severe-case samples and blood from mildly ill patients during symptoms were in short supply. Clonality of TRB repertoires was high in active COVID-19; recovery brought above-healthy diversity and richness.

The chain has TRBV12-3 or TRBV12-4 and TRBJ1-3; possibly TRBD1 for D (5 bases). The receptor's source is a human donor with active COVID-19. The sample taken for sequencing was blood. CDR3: CASSLQGNSGNTIYF. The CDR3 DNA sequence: TGTGCCAGCAGCTTGCAGGGAAACTCTGGAAACACCATATATTTT.